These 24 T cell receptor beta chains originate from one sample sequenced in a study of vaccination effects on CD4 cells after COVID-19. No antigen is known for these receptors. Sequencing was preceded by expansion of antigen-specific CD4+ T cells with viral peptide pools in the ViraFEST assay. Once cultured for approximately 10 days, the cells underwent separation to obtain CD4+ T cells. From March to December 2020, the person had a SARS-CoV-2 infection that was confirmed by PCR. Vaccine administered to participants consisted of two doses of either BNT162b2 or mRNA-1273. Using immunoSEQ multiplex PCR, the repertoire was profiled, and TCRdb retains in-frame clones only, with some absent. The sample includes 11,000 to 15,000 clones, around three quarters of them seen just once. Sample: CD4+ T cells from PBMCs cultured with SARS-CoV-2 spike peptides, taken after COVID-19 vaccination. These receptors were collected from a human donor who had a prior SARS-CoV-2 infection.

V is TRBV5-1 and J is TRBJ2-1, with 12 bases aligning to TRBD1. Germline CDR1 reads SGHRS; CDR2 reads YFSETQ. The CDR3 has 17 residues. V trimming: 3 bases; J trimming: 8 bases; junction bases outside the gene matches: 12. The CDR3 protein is CASSSKIPGQGAYEQFF. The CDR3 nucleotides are TGCGCCAGCAGCTCGAAGATTCCGGGACAGGGGGCGTATGAGCAGTTCTTC.

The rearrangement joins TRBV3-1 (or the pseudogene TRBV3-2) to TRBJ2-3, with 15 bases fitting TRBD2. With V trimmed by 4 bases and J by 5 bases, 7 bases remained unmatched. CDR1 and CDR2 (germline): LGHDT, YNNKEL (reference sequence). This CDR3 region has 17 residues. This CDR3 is CASSRTSGGAMGDTQYF. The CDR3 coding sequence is TGTGCCAGCAGCCGGACTAGCGGGGGGGCCATGGGAGATACGCAGTATTTT.

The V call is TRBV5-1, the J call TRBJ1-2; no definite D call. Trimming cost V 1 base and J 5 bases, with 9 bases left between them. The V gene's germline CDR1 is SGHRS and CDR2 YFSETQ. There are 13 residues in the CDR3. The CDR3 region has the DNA TGCGCCAGCAGCTTGACAATAGGGTATGGCTACACCTTC. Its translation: CASSLTIGYGYTF.

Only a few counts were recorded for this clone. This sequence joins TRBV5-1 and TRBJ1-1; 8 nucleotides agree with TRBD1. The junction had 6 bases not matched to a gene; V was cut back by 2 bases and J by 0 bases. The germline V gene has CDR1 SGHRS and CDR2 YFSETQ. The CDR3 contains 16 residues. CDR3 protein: CASSLLPGQVNTEAFF. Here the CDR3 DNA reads TGCGCCAGCAGCTTACTGCCGGGACAGGTGAACACTGAAGCTTTCTTT.

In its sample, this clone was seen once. CDR3 in DNA: TGTGCCAGCAGCGTAGAGGCTGTTGGGACTGAAGCTTTCTTT. Translation gives CASSVEAVGTEAFF. This chain links TRBV9 with TRBJ1-1; D not certain. The CDR3 is 14 residues long. Germline assignment: CDR1 SGDLS and CDR2 YYNGEE. V gave up 0 bases and J gave up 5 bases, with 11 bases separating them.

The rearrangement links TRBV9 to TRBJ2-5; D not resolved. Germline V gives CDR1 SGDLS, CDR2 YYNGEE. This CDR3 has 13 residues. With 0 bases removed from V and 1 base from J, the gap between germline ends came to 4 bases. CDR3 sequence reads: CASSVGVQETQYF. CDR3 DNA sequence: TGTGCCAGCAGCGTAGGAGTCCAAGAGACCCAGTACTTC. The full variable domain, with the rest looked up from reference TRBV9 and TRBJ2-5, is DSGVTQTPKHLITATGQRVTLRCSPRSGDLSVYWYQQSLDQGLQFLIQYYNGEERAKGNILERFSAQQFPDLHSELNLSSLELGDSALYFCASSVGVQETQYFGPGTRLLVL.

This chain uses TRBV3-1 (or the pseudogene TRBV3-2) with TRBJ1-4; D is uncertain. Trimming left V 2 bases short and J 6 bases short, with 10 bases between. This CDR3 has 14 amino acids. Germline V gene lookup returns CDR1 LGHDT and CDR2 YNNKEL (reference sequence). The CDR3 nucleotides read TGTGCCAGCAGCCAAAGGTGCTTCTATGAAAAACTGTTTTTT. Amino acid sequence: CASSQRCFYEKLFF.

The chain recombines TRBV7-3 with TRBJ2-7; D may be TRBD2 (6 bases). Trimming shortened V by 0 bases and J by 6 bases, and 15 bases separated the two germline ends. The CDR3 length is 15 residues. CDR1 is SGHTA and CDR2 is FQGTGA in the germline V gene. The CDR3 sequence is CASSLTIGPRGEQYF. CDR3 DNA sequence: TGTGCCAGCAGCTTAACGATCGGACCGCGGGGCGAGCAGTACTTC.

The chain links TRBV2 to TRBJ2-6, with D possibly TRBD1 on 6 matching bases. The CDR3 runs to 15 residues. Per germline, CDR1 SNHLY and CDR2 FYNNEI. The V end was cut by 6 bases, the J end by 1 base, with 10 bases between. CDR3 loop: CASSRTDSGANVLTF. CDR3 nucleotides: TGTGCCAGCAGCAGGACAGATTCTGGGGCCAACGTCCTGACTTTC.

The CDR3 loop reads CASSSLAQETQYF. The DNA for the CDR3 is TGTGCCAGCAGTTCACTAGCTCAAGAGACCCAGTACTTC. V gene TRBV2 combines with J gene TRBJ2-5, with D perhaps matching TRBD2 (6 bases). The CDR3 is 13 amino acids. V lost 5 bases and J 2 bases, leaving 9 bases between the germline ends. Germline CDR1 is SNHLY and CDR2 is FYNNEI.

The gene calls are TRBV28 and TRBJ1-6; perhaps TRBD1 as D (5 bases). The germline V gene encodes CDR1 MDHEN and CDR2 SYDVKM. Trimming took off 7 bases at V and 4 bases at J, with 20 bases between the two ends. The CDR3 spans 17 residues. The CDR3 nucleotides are TGTGCCAGCACCCCCATCGGGGCGCAAACTTATAATTCACCCCTCCACTTT. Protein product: CASTPIGAQTYNSPLHF.

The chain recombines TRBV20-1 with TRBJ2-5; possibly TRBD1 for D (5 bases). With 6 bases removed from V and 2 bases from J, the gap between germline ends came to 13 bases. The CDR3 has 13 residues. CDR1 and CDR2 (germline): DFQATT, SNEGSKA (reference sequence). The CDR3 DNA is TGCAGTGCCAGTTGGACAAATCAAGAGACCCAGTACTTC. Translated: CSASWTNQETQYF.

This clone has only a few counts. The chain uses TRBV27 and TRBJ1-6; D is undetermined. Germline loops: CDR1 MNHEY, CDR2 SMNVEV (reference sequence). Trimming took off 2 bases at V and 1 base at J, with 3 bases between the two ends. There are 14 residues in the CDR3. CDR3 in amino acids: CASSLGSYNSPLHF. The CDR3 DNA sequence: TGTGCCAGCAGTTTAGGGTCCTATAATTCACCCCTCCACTTT.

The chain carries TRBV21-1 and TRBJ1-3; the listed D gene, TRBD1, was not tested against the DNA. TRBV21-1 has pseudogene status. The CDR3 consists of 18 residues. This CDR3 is CASSKRERTALSGNTIYF. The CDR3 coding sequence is TGTGCCAGCAGCAAAAGGGAGAGGACAGCCCTCTCTGGAAACACCATATATTTT.

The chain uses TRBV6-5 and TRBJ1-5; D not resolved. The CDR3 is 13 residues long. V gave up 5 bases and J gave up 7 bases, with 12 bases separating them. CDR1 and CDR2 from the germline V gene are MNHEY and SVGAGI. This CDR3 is CASSPNEGQPQHF. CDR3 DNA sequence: TGTGCCAGCAGTCCCAACGAGGGACAGCCCCAGCATTTT.

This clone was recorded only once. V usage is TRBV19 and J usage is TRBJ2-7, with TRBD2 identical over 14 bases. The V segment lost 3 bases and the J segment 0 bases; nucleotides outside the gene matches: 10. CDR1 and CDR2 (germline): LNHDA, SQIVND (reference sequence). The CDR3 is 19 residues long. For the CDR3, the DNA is TGTGCCAGTAGTATTGGGGGACTAGCGGGGGCCCTTATCTCCTACGAGCAGTACTTC. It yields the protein CASSIGGLAGALISYEQYF.

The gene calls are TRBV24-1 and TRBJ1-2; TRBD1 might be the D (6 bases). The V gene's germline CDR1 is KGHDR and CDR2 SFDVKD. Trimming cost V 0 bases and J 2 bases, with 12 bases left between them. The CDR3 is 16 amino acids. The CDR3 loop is CATSDLHTGRNYGYTF. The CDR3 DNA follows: TGTGCCACCAGTGATTTGCATACAGGGCGAAACTATGGCTACACCTTC.

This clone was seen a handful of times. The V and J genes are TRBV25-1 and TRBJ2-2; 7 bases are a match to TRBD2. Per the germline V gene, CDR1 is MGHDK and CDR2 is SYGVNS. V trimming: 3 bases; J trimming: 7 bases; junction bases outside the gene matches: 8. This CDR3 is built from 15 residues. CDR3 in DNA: TGTGCCAGCAGTGACGCGGGAGCGGCCTTCGGGGAGCTGTTTTTT. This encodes CASSDAGAAFGELFF.

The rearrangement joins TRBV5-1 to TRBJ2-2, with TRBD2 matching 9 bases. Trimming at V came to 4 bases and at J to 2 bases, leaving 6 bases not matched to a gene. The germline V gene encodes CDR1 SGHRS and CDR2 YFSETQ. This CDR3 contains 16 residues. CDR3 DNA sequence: TGCGCCAGCAGCGTGTTAGCGGGGGCCAACACCGGGGAGCTGTTTTTT. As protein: CASSVLAGANTGELFF. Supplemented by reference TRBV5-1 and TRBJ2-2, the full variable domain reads KAGVTQTPRYLIKTRGQQVTLSCSPISGHRSVSWYQQTPGQGLQFLFEYFSETQRNKGNFPGRFSGRQFSNSRSEMNVSTLELGDSALYLCASSVLAGANTGELFFGEGSRLTVL.

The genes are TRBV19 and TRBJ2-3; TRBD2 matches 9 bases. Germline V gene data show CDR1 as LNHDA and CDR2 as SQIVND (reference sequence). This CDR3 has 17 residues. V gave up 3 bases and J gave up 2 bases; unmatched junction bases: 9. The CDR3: CASSILRGGGYTDTQYF. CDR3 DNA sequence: TGTGCCAGTAGTATCCTGCGCGGGGGGGGGTACACAGATACGCAGTATTTT.

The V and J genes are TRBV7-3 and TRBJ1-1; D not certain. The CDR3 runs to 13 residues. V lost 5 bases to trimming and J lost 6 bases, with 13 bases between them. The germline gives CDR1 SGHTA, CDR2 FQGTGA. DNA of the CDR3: TGTGCCAGCAGCCTAGGGATACGGTCTGAAGCTTTCTTT. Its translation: CASSLGIRSEAFF.

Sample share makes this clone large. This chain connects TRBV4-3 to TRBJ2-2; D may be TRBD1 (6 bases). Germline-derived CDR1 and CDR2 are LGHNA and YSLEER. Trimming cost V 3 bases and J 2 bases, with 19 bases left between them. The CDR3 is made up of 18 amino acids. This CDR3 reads CASSQEQTGPINTGELFF. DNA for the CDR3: TGCGCCAGCAGCCAGGAACAGACAGGACCGATCAACACCGGGGAGCTGTTTTTT.

Here the CDR3 reads CATSRDPVTYEQYF. The CDR3 nucleotides read TGTGCCACCAGCAGAGACCCGGTGACCTACGAGCAGTACTTC. The chain employs TRBV15 and TRBJ2-7; D remains unclear. The CDR3 length is 14 residues. Germline V gives CDR1 LNHNV, CDR2 YYDKDF (reference sequence). V lost 0 bases and J lost 2, with 8 bases in between.

The CDR3 spells CASSPSRRRNSPLHF. The CDR3 DNA sequence: TGTGCCAGCAGCCCGTCGCGGCGCAGGAATTCACCCCTCCACTTT. V usage is TRBV13 and J usage is TRBJ1-6; D not certain. CDR3 length: 15 amino acids. From germline, CDR1 is PRHDT and CDR2 FYEKMQ (reference sequence). V dropped 5 bases and J dropped 7 bases, with 15 bases sitting between them.